This T cell receptor beta chain was sequenced during a study of cytomegalovirus exposure and HLA in healthy donors. Points from the study as a whole: The authors enumerated some 170 TCR beta chains as linked to cytomegalovirus. When presence/absence was analysed, sequencing depth was taken to be roughly uniform across donors. Common viral pathogens were later found to be apparently linked to several of the most significant clusters. The availability of immune exposure information extended only to CMV serostatus.

The PCR contained 60 Vbeta and 13 Jbeta primers. The table came from immunoSEQ multiplex PCR; TCRdb's copy has only in-frame clones and leaves some out. The sample holds tens of thousands of clones, about two thirds seen once. With regard to this clone: Antigen unknown.

From germline, CDR1 is MNHNS and CDR2 SASEGT. The CDR3 has 14 residues. Trimming took 7 bases from V and 10 from J, leaving 20 bases between them. The sequencing sample was made of PBMCs. This chain links TRBV6-1 with TRBJ2-1; maybe TRBD2 (6 bases). This TCR was sampled from a woman aged 50 to 60 in good health and CMV-seropositive. Here the CDR3 reads CASTGVGTPLEQFF. CDR3 nucleotides: TGTGCCAGCACCGGGGTCGGGACTCCACTGGAGCAGTTCTTC.